This TCR beta chain appears in the sequencing data of a study of cytomegalovirus exposure and HLA in healthy donors. Regarding the study as a whole: A previous analysis found most TCR beta V segments productive roughly 87% or roughly 30% of the time.

PCR amplification relied on 60 Vbeta primers (plus 13 Jbeta primers). Some clones are missing from TCRdb's copy, which holds only in-frame ones; the method was immunoSEQ multiplex PCR. In the table there are 150,000 to 200,000 clones, about 80% of which are singletons. The CDR3 consists of 14 residues. In germline, CDR1 is MNHNY, CDR2 SVGAGI (reference sequence). J gave up 5 bases and V 6 bases, and 7 bases lay outside the gene matches. In regard to this clone: As yet, its antigen is unknown.

This sequence joins TRBV6-6 and TRBJ1-1, with 9 bases matching TRBD1. Sequencing was performed on PBMCs. This clonotype was obtained from a man aged 30 to 39 in good health and CMV-seropositive. This CDR3 is CASRPTGGRTEAFF. For the CDR3, the DNA is TGTGCCAGCAGACCTACAGGGGGCCGGACTGAAGCTTTCTTT.